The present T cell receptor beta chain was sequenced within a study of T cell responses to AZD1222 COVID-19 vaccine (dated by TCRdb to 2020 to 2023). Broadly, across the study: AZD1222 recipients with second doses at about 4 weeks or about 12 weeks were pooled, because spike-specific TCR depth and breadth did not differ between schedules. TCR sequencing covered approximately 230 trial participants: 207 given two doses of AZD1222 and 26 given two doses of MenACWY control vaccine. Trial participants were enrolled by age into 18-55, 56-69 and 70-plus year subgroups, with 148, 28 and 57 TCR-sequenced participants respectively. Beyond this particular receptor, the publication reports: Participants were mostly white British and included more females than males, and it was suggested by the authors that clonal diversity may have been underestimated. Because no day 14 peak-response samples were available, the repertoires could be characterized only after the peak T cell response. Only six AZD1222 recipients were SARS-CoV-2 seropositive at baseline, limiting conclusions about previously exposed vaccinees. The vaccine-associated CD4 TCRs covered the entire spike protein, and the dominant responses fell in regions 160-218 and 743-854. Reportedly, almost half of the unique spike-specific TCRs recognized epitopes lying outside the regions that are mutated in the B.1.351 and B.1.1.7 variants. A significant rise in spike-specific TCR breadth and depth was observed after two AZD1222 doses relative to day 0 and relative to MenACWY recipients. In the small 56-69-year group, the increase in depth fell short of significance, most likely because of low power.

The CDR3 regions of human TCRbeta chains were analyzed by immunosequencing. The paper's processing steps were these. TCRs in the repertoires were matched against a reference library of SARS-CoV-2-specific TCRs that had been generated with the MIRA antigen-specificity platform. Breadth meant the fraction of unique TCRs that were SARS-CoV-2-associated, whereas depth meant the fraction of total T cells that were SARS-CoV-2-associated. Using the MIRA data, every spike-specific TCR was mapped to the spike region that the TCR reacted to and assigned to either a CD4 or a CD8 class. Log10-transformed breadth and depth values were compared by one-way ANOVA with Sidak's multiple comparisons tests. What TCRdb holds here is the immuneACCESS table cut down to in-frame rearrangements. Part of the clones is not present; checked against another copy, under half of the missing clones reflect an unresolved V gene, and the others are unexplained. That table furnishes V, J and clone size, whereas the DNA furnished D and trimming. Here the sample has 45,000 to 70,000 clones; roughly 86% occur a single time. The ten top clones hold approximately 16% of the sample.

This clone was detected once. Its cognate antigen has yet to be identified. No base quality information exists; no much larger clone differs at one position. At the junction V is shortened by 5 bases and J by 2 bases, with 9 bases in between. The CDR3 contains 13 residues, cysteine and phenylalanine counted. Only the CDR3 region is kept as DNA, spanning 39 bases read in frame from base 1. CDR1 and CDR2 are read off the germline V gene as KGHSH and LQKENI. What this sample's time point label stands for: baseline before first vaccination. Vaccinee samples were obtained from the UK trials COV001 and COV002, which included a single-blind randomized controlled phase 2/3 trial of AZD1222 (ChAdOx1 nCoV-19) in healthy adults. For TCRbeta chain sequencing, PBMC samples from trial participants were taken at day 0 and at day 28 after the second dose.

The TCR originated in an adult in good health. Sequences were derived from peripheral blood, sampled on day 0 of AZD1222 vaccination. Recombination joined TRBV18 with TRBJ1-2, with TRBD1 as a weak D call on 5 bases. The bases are TGTGCCAGCTCAGACCAGGGAAACTATGGCTACACCTTC. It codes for CASSDQGNYGYTF.